This is a list of T cell receptor beta chains from one sample in a study of lymphopenia after photon versus proton radiotherapy. Data came from immunoSEQ multiplex PCR; TCRdb stores just in-frame clones and leaves some out. Among tens of thousands of clones listed, more than 75% were seen once. The material sequenced was peripheral blood, taken from a patient treated with photon-based radiotherapy. The receptor source for this set is a woman aged 45-65 years with cholangiocarcinoma. Each CDR3 is given with its conserved first and last residue. D genes are given only for firm matches. The size field is filled for only some rows; it gives once, few, many or a size class.

>TRBD2|TRBV5-1|TRBJ2-1|.
CASSLITGGTYNEQFF
TGCGCCAGCAGCTTGATTACGGGGGGAACCTACAATGAGCAGTTCTTC
>TRBD2|TRBV9|TRBJ2-1|.
CASSAPGGSYNEQFF
TGTGCCAGCAGCGCTCCCGGGGGGAGTTACAATGAGCAGTTCTTC
>.|TRBV2|TRBJ1-2|.
CASSQNRDNRARGYTF
TGTGCCAGCAGTCAAAACCGGGATAACAGGGCGAGGGGCTACACCTTC
>.|TRBV5-4|TRBJ1-1|.
CASSLSGGNTEAFF
TGTGCCAGCAGCTTATCTGGAGGCAACACTGAAGCTTTCTTT
>TRBD2|TRBV18|TRBJ2-3|once
CASSPPIAGKDTQYF
TGTGCCAGCTCACCACCGATAGCGGGGAAAGATACGCAGTATTTT
>.|TRBV7-2|TRBJ1-1|.
CASSSTASFTEAFF
TGTGCCAGCAGCTCGACCGCCTCGTTCACTGAAGCTTTCTTT
>TRBD2|TRBV27|TRBJ2-7|.
CATASGAGVISYEQYF
TGTGCCACCGCTAGCGGAGCGGGGGTGATCTCCTACGAGCAGTACTTC
>.|TRBV18|TRBJ1-1|.
CASSPGGQGSFF
TGTGCCAGCTCACCTGGTGGGCAGGGATCTTTCTTT
>.|TRBV7-2|TRBJ1-1|.
CASSLARESEAFF
TGTGCCAGCAGCTTAGCGAGGGAGTCTGAAGCTTTCTTT
>.|TRBV29-1|TRBJ1-1|.
CLGGSGEDTEAFF
TGCCTAGGAGGTTCGGGGGAAGACACTGAAGCTTTCTTT
>TRBD1|TRBV7-2|TRBJ1-2|.
CASSNIGTDYYGYTF
TGTGCCAGCAGCAACATCGGGACAGATTATTATGGCTACACCTTC
>.|TRBV6-5|TRBJ1-1|.
CASQRGPNTEAFF
TGTGCCAGCCAACGGGGACCGAACACTGAAGCTTTCTTT
>TRBD2|TRBV5-1|TRBJ2-7|.
CASSFSGRRSPGSEQYF
TGCGCCAGCAGCTTCTCCGGGAGGCGCAGTCCAGGTAGCGAGCAGTACTTC
>TRBD1|TRBV27|TRBJ2-3|few
CASRRQGRTDTQYF
TGTGCCAGCAGGCGACAGGGGCGCACAGATACGCAGTATTTT
>.|TRBV30|TRBJ1-2|once
CALGRPPYGYTF
TGTGCCTTGGGGAGGCCACCCTATGGCTACACCTTC
>.|TRBV5-1|TRBJ1-2|few
CASTQGGVDNYGYTF
TGCGCCAGCACTCAAGGTGGCGTGGATAACTATGGCTACACCTTC
>.|TRBV5-8|TRBJ2-1|.
CASSLDSSYNEQFF
TGTGCCAGCAGCTTGGACAGCTCCTACAATGAGCAGTTCTTC
>TRBD1|TRBV5-1|TRBJ2-7|.
CASSLGDRGRHEQYF
TGCGCCAGCAGCTTGGGGGACAGGGGTCGACACGAGCAGTACTTC
>.|TRBV18|TRBJ1-3|.
CASSPFGGSSGNTIYF
TGTGCCAGCTCACCTTTTGGCGGCTCCTCTGGAAACACCATATATTTT
>.|TRBV4-2|TRBJ1-1|.
CASSLSQGYTEAFF
TGTGCCAGCAGCTTATCCCAGGGCTACACTGAAGCTTTCTTT
>.|TRBV6-5|TRBJ2-7|.
CASSLAYQDDEQYF
TGTGCCAGCAGTTTAGCGTACCAAGATGACGAGCAGTACTTC
>TRBD1|TRBV5-1|TRBJ1-3|.
CASSQRQGSGNTIYF
TGCGCCAGCAGCCAGAGACAGGGGAGCGGAAACACCATATATTTT
>.|TRBV29-1|TRBJ1-6|.
CSARDGGSLHF
TGCAGCGCCCGGGACGGTGGCTCCCTCCACTTT
>.|TRBV10-3|TRBJ1-5|.
CASSKPNQPQHF
TGTGCCAGCTCGAAACCGAATCAGCCCCAGCATTTT
>.|TRBV19|TRBJ1-2|once
CASSNDRIYGYTF
TGTGCCAGTAGTAACGACAGGATCTATGGCTACACCTTC
>.|TRBV9|TRBJ1-6|.
CASSLTGTDNSPLHF
TGTGCCAGCAGCCTGACCGGGACCGACAATTCACCCCTCCACTTT
>.|TRBV29-1|TRBJ1-1|.
CSVEDPVGFF
TGCAGCGTTGAAGATCCGGTAGGCTTTTTT
>.|TRBV4-3|TRBJ1-4|once
CASSQGAMANEKLFF
TGCGCCAGCAGCCAAGGGGCAATGGCTAATGAAAAACTGTTTTTT
>TRBD1|TRBV5-1|TRBJ2-1|.
CASSLGQGARYNEQFF
TGCGCCAGCAGCTTGGGACAGGGGGCGAGGTACAATGAGCAGTTCTTC
>.|TRBV14|TRBJ2-5|.
CASSPLGALQNF
TGTGCCAGCAGCCCGCTCGGGGCACTTCAGAACTTC
>TRBD2|TRBV18|TRBJ2-5|.
CASSPSAGGQETQYF
TGTGCCAGCTCACCCTCCGCGGGGGGCCAAGAGACCCAGTACTTC
>TRBD2|TRBV4-3|TRBJ2-1|few
CASSQEAGGARSEQFF
TGCGCCAGCAGCCAAGAGGCCGGGGGGGCTAGAAGTGAGCAGTTCTTC
>.|TRBV27|TRBJ1-2|.
CASSFRTASGSGYTF
TGTGCCAGCAGTTTTCGGACCGCGTCAGGGAGTGGCTACACCTTC
>TRBD1|TRBV7-2|TRBJ1-1|once
CASSLRQGWTEAFF
TGTGCCAGCAGCCTAAGACAGGGTTGGACTGAAGCTTTCTTT
>.|TRBV9|TRBJ1-2|.
CASSAQPDNYGYTF
TGTGCCAGCAGCGCCCAGCCAGATAACTATGGCTACACCTTC
>.|TRBV5-1|TRBJ1-1|.
CASSRSTGSVTQNTEAFF
TGCGCCAGCAGCCGATCGACAGGTTCTGTAACCCAGAACACTGAAGCTTTCTTT
>.|TRBV7-2|TRBJ1-5|.
CASSPVGGRGQPQHF
TGTGCCAGCAGCCCAGTGGGGGGCCGGGGTCAGCCCCAGCATTTT
>.|TRBV6-1|TRBJ1-1|.
CASSGPGVLNTEAFF
TGTGCCAGCAGTGGACCAGGGGTTCTAAACACTGAAGCTTTCTTT
>.|TRBV9|TRBJ2-7|.
CASSVEADESYEQYF
TGTGCCAGCAGCGTAGAGGCTGACGAGAGCTACGAGCAGTACTTC
>TRBD2|TRBV4-1|TRBJ2-2|.
CASSPTSGTGELFF
TGCGCCAGCAGCCCGACTAGCGGCACCGGGGAGCTGTTTTTT
>.|TRBV2|TRBJ1-2|few
CASRGGHSGEGYGYTF
TGTGCCAGCAGAGGGGGGCACTCAGGGGAGGGCTATGGCTACACCTTC
>.|TRBV5-6|TRBJ2-1|.
CASSFTRNEQFF
TGTGCCAGCAGCTTTACAAGAAATGAGCAGTTCTTC